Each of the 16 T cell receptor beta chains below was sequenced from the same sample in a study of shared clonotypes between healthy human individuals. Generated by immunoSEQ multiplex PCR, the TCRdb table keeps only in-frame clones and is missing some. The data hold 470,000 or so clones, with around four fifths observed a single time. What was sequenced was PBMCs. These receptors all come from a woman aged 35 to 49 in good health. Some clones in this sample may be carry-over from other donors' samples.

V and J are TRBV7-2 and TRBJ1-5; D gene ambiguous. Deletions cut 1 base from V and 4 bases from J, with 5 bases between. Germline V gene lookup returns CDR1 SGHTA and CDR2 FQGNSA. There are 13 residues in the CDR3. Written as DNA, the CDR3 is TGTGCCAGCAGCTTAGTCCGGAATCAGCCCCAGCATTTT. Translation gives CASSLVRNQPQHF. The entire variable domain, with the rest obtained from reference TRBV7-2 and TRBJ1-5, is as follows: GAGVSQSPSNKVTEKGKDVELRCDPISGHTALYWYRQSLGQGLEFLIYFQGNSAPDKSGLPSDRFSAERTGGSVSTLTIQRTQQEDSAVYLCASSLVRNQPQHFGDGTRLSIL.

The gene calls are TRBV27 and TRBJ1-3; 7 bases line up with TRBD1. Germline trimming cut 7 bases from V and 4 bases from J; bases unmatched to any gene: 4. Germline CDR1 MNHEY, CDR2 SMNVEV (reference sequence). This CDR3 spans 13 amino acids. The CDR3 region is CASKTGKGNTIYF. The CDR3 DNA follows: TGTGCCAGCAAGACAGGGAAAGGAAACACCATATATTTT.

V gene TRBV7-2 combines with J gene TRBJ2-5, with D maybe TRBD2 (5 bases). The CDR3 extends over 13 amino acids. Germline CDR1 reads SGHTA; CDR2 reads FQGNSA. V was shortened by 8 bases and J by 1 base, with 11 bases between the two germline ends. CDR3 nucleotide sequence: TGTGCCAGCGCCGGCGGAGGCCAAGAGACCCAGTACTTC. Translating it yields CASAGGGQETQYF.

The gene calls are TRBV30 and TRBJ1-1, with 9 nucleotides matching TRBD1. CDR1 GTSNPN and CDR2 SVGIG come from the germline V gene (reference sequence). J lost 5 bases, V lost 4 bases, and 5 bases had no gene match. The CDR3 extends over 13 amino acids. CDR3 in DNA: TGTGCCTGGAACGACAGGGGGTGGACTGAAGCTTTCTTT. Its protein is CAWNDRGWTEAFF.

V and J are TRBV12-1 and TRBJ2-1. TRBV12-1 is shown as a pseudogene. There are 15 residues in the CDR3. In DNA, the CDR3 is TGTGCCAGCAGCTTTGACGGAAGCTCCTACAATGAGCAGTTCTTC. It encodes CASSFDGSSYNEQFF.

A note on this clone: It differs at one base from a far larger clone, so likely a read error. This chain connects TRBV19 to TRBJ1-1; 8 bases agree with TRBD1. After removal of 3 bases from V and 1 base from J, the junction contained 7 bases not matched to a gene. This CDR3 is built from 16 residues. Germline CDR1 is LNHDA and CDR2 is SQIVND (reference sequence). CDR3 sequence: CASSMRTGWKNTEAFF. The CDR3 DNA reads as TGTGCCAGTAGTATGAGGACAGGGTGGAAGAACACTGAAGCTTTCTTT.

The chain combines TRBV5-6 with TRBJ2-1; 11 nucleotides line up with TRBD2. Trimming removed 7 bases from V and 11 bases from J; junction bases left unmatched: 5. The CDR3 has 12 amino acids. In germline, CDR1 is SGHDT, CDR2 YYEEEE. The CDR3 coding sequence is TGTGCCAGCGGGGGGACTAGCGGCAAGCAGTTCTTC. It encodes CASGGTSGKQFF.

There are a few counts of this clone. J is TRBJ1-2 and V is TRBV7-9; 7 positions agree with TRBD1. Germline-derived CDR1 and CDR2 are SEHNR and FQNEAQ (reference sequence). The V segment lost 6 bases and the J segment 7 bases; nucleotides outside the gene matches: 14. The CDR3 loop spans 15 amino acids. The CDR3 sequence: CASSRLTGVYGGYTF. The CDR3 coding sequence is TGTGCCAGCAGTAGATTAACAGGGGTATATGGTGGCTACACCTTC.

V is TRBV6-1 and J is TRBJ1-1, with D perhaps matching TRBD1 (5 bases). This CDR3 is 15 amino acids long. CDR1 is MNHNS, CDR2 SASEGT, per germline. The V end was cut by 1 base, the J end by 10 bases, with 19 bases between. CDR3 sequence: CASSEVARDPRRAFF. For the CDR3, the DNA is TGTGCCAGCAGTGAAGTTGCCCGGGACCCAAGGAGAGCTTTCTTT.

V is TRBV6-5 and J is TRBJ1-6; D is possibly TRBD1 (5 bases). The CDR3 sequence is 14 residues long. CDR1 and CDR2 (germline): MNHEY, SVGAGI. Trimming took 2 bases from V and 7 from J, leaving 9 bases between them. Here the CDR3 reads CASSYRGVNSPLHF. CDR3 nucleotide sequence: TGTGCCAGCAGTTACAGAGGGGTCAATTCACCCCTCCACTTT.

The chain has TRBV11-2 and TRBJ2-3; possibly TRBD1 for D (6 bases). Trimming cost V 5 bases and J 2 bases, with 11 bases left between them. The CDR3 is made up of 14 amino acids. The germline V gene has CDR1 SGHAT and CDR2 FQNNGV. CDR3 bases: TGTGCCAGCAGCCCCCGGACAGACACAGATACGCAGTATTTT. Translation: CASSPRTDTDTQYF.

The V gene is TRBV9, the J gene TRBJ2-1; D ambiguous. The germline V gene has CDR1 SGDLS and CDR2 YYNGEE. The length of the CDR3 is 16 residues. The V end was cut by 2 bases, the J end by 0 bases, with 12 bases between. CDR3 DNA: TGTGCCAGCAGCGTTTCGTCCCTCAGCTCCTACAATGAGCAGTTCTTC. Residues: CASSVSSLSSYNEQFF.

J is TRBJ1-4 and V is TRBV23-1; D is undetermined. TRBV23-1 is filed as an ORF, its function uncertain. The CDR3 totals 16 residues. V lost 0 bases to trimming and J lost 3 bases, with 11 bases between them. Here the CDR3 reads CASSQSSQQPNEKLFF. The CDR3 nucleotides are TGCGCCAGCAGTCAATCCTCGCAACAGCCTAATGAAAAACTGTTTTTT.

DNA for the CDR3: TGTGCCAGCAGTGAAGGATATGTGCCCCGCTACACCTTC. This codes for CASSEGYVPRYTF. The genes are TRBV2 and TRBJ1-2; D is unresolved. V was shortened by 1 base and J by 9 bases, with 12 bases between the two germline ends. Germline V gene lookup returns CDR1 SNHLY and CDR2 FYNNEI. This CDR3 has 13 residues. The variable domain in full, completed from reference TRBV2 and TRBJ1-2, reads EPEVTQTPSHQVTQMGQEVILRCVPISNHLYFYWYRQILGQKVEFLVSFYNNEISEKSEIFDDQFSVERPDGSNFTLKIRSTKLEDSAMYFCASSEGYVPRYTFGSGTRLTVV.

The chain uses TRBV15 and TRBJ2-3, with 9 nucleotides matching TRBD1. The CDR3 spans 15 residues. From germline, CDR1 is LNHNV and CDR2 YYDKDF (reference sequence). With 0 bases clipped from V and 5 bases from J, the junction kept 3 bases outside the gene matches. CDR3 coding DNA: TGTGCCACCAGCAGAGATGGGACAGGGAAAGATACGCAGTATTTT. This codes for CATSRDGTGKDTQYF.

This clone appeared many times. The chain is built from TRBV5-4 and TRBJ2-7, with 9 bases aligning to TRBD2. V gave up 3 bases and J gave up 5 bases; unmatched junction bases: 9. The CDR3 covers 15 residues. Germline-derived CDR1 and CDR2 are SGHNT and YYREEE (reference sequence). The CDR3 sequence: CASSSPTSGRDEQYF. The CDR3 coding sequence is TGTGCCAGCAGCTCCCCGACTAGCGGCAGGGACGAGCAGTACTTC.